This T cell receptor (beta chain) is drawn from a study of shared clonotypes between healthy human individuals. The CDR3 covers 13 residues. Germline V lookup: CDR1 GTSNPN, CDR2 SVGIG (reference sequence). Trimming shortened V by 2 bases and J by 9 bases, and 14 bases separated the two germline ends. Division of CD4+ cells produced a CD45RA+ naive subset and a CD45RA-negative memory subset. At deep level, the assay was performed. Sequencing used immunoSEQ multiplex PCR; TCRdb keeps in-frame clones, though not all of them. This sample has 850,000 to 1,200,000 clones, with around 74% found just once. Study results and caveats: Donors were few, which limited the genetic and exposure-history diversity represented.

A note on this clone: The antigen remains unidentified.

The J gene is TRBJ1-5, the V gene TRBV30, with D perhaps matching TRBD1 (5 bases). This sequence was found in a man younger than 30 in good health. Sequencing was carried out using memory CD4+ T cells sorted from blood. Subset meaning: CD45RA-negative fraction. In nucleotides, the CDR3 is TGTGCCTGGAGTTCGGGGGGGGTATCGCCCCAGCATTTT. Its protein product is CAWSSGGVSPQHF.